What follows is one T cell receptor (beta chain) and its context. Antigen specificity is unknown. Sequencing used immunoSEQ multiplex PCR; TCRdb keeps in-frame clones, though not all of them. The sample lists tens of thousands of clones, roughly 85% occurring once. This sample was included in a study of a mutant IDH1 vaccine in newly diagnosed glioma. Study as a whole: Investigators started vaccination 4-6 weeks after radiotherapy alone, or with temozolomide cycles. Among treated patients, roughly 60% were male and roughly 40% female, and mean age was 40.4 years.

Time point: week 5, during vaccination. Every vaccine dose comprised 300 ug of mutant IDH1 20-mer peptide plus topical imiquimod. CDR3 length: 16 residues. Trimming removed 4 bases from V and 1 base from J, with 16 bases in between. Germline values: CDR1 SEHNR, CDR2 FQNEAQ (reference sequence). This receptor was obtained from a middle-aged man with glioma. The V call is TRBV7-9, the J call TRBJ2-5; tentatively, D is TRBD1 or TRBD2 (5 bases each). Here the sequenced sample was PBMCs, taken from a glioma patient whose treatment included an IDH1 peptide vaccine. As DNA, the CDR3 is TGTGCCAGCAGCTACGGGGTGGGGCGCGGCCAAGAGACCCAGTACTTC. It is translated as CASSYGVGRGQETQYF.